This TCR beta chain emerged from a study of T cell responses to AZD1222 COVID-19 vaccine. The study, taken as a whole, reports: Baseline seropositivity occurred in only a handful of AZD1222 recipients. Donors, mostly white British, included more females; clonal diversity was possibly underestimated. Researchers report vaccine-associated CD4 TCRs spanning spike, with dominance at 160-218 and 743-854. Sampling captured repertoires only after the peak T cell response.

Clones were read by immunoSEQ multiplex PCR, and TCRdb kept only the in-frame ones, dropping some. The table shows about 99,000 clones, with about 93% occurring only once. With respect to this clone: Antigen specificity is unknown.

The germline V gene encodes CDR1 LNHDA and CDR2 SQIVND (reference sequence). V was clipped by 5 bases and J by 3 bases, with 13 bases between them. The length of the CDR3 is 14 residues. V and J are TRBV19 and TRBJ1-2, with D possibly TRBD1 on 5 matching bases. The sequenced sample was peripheral blood, obtained on day 0 of AZD1222 vaccination. The clonotype was recovered from an adult in good health. The CDR3 DNA reads as TGTGCCAGTAGTCCTTACAGGAGTCACTATGGCTACACCTTC. Its protein is CASSPYRSHYGYTF.